These T cell receptor beta chains were read from a single sample in a study of blood T cells in healthy people across ages. TCRdb called the 5' RACE reads again in MiXCR, with one record for every CDR3 protein. Of around 780,000 distinct CDR3 sequences listed, roughly 25% are singletons. The data were also submitted as part of a second study, on T cells of mothers and their children.

Material for sequencing was blood. The source of these receptors is a boy younger than 18 in good health. Each CDR3 is given with its conserved first and last residue. The D gene is left open where the match is weak. Part of the rows lack a size; the others show once, few, many or a class for expanded clones.

abundance: NA
j_gene: TRBJ1-1
d_gene: TRBD1
v_gene: TRBV10-2
CDR3aa: CASRAGTGILFFTEAFF
CDR3nt: TGCGCCAGCAGGGCCGGGACAGGGATCTTGTTTTTCACTGAAGCTTTCTTT

abundance: NA
j_gene: TRBJ2-5
d_gene: TRBD2
v_gene: TRBV10-2
CDR3aa: CASSESFGLAGGLETQYF
CDR3nt: TGCGCCAGCAGTGAGTCGTTCGGACTAGCGGGGGGGCTTGAGACCCAGTACTTC

abundance: NA
j_gene: TRBJ2-7
d_gene: TRBD1
v_gene: TRBV5-1
CDR3aa: CASSLNPDRATYEQYF
CDR3nt: TGCGCCAGCAGCTTGAACCCAGACAGGGCAACCTACGAGCAGTACTTC

abundance: few
j_gene: TRBJ2-1
d_gene: NA
v_gene: TRBV12-3/TRBV12-4
CDR3aa: CASSLRTIDYNEQFF
CDR3nt: TGTGCCAGCAGTCTGAGGACTATCGACTACAATGAGCAGTTCTTC

abundance: NA
j_gene: TRBJ1-2
d_gene: NA
v_gene: TRBV20-1
CDR3aa: CSARVLLGTPIYGYTF
CDR3nt: TGCAGTGCTAGAGTTTTGTTAGGGACACCGATCTATGGCTACACCTTC

abundance: few
j_gene: TRBJ2-7
d_gene: TRBD2
v_gene: TRBV6-5
CDR3aa: CASSSNPGRAGYEQYF
CDR3nt: TGTGCCAGCAGTTCCAATCCGGGGAGGGCGGGTTACGAGCAGTACTTC

abundance: NA
j_gene: TRBJ1-1
d_gene: NA
v_gene: TRBV10-3
CDR3aa: CAITGLGPEAFF
CDR3nt: TGTGCCATCACCGGGCTAGGGCCTGAAGCTTTCTTT

abundance: few
j_gene: TRBJ1-5
d_gene: TRBD1
v_gene: TRBV10-3
CDR3aa: CAISGTGGMGNQPQHF
CDR3nt: TGTGCCATCAGTGGAACAGGGGGCATGGGCAATCAGCCCCAGCATTTT

abundance: NA
j_gene: TRBJ2-5
d_gene: NA
v_gene: TRBV18
CDR3aa: CASSPPLRPLVFF
CDR3nt: TGTGCCAGCTCACCACCGTTAAGGCCCCTTGTTTTCTTC

abundance: NA
j_gene: TRBJ2-7
d_gene: NA
v_gene: TRBV7-9
CDR3aa: CASSLAVGTSHEQYF
CDR3nt: TGTGCCAGCAGCTTAGCGGTAGGGACATCCCACGAGCAGTACTTC

abundance: NA
j_gene: TRBJ1-1
d_gene: NA
v_gene: TRBV12-3/TRBV12-4
CDR3aa: CALRRAEAFF
CDR3nt: TGTGCCCTCAGGCGGGCTGAAGCTTTCTTT

abundance: few
j_gene: TRBJ2-3
d_gene: NA
v_gene: TRBV3-1
CDR3aa: CASSFEQNTQYF
CDR3nt: TGTGCCAGCAGCTTCGAACAGAATACGCAGTATTTT

abundance: NA
j_gene: TRBJ2-5
d_gene: NA
v_gene: TRBV6-6
CDR3aa: CASSTRAKETQYF
CDR3nt: TGTGCCAGCAGTACTCGGGCCAAGGAGACCCAGTACTTC

abundance: NA
j_gene: TRBJ2-3
d_gene: TRBD2
v_gene: TRBV29-1
CDR3aa: CSVAASGGSTDTQYF
CDR3nt: TGCAGCGTTGCGGCTAGCGGAGGAAGCACAGATACGCAGTATTTT

abundance: NA
j_gene: TRBJ2-7
d_gene: TRBD1
v_gene: TRBV7-2
CDR3aa: CASSEAKGATYEQYF
CDR3nt: TGTGCCAGCAGCGAGGCAAAGGGGGCAACCTACGAGCAGTACTTC

abundance: NA
j_gene: TRBJ2-5
d_gene: TRBD2
v_gene: TRBV7-3
CDR3aa: CASSSNSGGAGETQYF
CDR3nt: TGTGCCAGCAGTTCTAATAGCGGGGGGGCCGGTGAGACCCAGTACTTC

abundance: NA
j_gene: TRBJ1-2
d_gene: TRBD1
v_gene: TRBV5-1
CDR3aa: CASSLAQGDGYTF
CDR3nt: TGCGCCAGCAGCTTGGCCCAGGGGGATGGCTACACCTTC

abundance: NA
j_gene: TRBJ2-5
d_gene: NA
v_gene: TRBV4-2
CDR3aa: CASSQEGSVEERETQYF
CDR3nt: TGTGCCAGCAGCCAAGAGGGTAGCGTAGAGGAGAGAGAGACCCAGTACTTC

abundance: NA
j_gene: TRBJ1-1
d_gene: TRBD1
v_gene: TRBV9
CDR3aa: CASSVEGQAAGVGTEAFF
CDR3nt: TGTGCCAGCAGCGTAGAGGGACAGGCCGCTGGTGTCGGGACTGAAGCTTTCTTT

abundance: many
j_gene: TRBJ2-5
d_gene: TRBD2
v_gene: TRBV7-7
CDR3aa: CASSASSGGAATQYF
CDR3nt: TGTGCCAGCAGCGCGTCTAGCGGGGGGGCGGCGACCCAGTACTTC

abundance: NA
j_gene: TRBJ2-7
d_gene: TRBD2
v_gene: TRBV13
CDR3aa: CASSSRTSGGSSYEQYF
CDR3nt: TGTGCCAGCAGCTCCCGGACTAGCGGGGGTTCTTCCTACGAGCAGTACTTC